A single T cell receptor beta chain is shown here with its context. Its cognate antigen is unknown. A multiplex PCR was run with 60 Vbeta primers and 13 Jbeta primers. TCRdb's copy holds only in-frame clones and misses some; the assay was immunoSEQ multiplex PCR. The sample has 90,000 to 120,000 clones, more than 75% seen once; the top ten hold about 4%. The data stem from a study of cytomegalovirus exposure and HLA in healthy donors. Study conclusions and caveats: In a later analysis, DRB1 alleles had the most associated TCRs; HLA-C alleles the fewest. Common viral pathogens were later found to be apparently linked to several of the most significant clusters. Reportedly, fewer N-insertions than the approximately 700-donor mean appeared in an Asian-associated ancestry cluster in a later analysis.

This receptor was obtained from a woman between 50 and 59 years old in good health and CMV-seropositive. The sequencing input was PBMCs.

The CDR3 sequence is CASSRTSGSYNEQFF. CDR3 nucleotides: TGTGCCAGCAGCCGGACTAGCGGCTCCTACAATGAGCAGTTCTTC. The chain carries TRBV7-3 and TRBJ2-1; 10 bases map to TRBD2. The CDR3 loop spans 15 amino acids. Germline-derived CDR1 and CDR2 are SGHTA and FQGTGA. V shed 5 bases, J shed 0 bases, and the junction held 1 base outside the gene matches.